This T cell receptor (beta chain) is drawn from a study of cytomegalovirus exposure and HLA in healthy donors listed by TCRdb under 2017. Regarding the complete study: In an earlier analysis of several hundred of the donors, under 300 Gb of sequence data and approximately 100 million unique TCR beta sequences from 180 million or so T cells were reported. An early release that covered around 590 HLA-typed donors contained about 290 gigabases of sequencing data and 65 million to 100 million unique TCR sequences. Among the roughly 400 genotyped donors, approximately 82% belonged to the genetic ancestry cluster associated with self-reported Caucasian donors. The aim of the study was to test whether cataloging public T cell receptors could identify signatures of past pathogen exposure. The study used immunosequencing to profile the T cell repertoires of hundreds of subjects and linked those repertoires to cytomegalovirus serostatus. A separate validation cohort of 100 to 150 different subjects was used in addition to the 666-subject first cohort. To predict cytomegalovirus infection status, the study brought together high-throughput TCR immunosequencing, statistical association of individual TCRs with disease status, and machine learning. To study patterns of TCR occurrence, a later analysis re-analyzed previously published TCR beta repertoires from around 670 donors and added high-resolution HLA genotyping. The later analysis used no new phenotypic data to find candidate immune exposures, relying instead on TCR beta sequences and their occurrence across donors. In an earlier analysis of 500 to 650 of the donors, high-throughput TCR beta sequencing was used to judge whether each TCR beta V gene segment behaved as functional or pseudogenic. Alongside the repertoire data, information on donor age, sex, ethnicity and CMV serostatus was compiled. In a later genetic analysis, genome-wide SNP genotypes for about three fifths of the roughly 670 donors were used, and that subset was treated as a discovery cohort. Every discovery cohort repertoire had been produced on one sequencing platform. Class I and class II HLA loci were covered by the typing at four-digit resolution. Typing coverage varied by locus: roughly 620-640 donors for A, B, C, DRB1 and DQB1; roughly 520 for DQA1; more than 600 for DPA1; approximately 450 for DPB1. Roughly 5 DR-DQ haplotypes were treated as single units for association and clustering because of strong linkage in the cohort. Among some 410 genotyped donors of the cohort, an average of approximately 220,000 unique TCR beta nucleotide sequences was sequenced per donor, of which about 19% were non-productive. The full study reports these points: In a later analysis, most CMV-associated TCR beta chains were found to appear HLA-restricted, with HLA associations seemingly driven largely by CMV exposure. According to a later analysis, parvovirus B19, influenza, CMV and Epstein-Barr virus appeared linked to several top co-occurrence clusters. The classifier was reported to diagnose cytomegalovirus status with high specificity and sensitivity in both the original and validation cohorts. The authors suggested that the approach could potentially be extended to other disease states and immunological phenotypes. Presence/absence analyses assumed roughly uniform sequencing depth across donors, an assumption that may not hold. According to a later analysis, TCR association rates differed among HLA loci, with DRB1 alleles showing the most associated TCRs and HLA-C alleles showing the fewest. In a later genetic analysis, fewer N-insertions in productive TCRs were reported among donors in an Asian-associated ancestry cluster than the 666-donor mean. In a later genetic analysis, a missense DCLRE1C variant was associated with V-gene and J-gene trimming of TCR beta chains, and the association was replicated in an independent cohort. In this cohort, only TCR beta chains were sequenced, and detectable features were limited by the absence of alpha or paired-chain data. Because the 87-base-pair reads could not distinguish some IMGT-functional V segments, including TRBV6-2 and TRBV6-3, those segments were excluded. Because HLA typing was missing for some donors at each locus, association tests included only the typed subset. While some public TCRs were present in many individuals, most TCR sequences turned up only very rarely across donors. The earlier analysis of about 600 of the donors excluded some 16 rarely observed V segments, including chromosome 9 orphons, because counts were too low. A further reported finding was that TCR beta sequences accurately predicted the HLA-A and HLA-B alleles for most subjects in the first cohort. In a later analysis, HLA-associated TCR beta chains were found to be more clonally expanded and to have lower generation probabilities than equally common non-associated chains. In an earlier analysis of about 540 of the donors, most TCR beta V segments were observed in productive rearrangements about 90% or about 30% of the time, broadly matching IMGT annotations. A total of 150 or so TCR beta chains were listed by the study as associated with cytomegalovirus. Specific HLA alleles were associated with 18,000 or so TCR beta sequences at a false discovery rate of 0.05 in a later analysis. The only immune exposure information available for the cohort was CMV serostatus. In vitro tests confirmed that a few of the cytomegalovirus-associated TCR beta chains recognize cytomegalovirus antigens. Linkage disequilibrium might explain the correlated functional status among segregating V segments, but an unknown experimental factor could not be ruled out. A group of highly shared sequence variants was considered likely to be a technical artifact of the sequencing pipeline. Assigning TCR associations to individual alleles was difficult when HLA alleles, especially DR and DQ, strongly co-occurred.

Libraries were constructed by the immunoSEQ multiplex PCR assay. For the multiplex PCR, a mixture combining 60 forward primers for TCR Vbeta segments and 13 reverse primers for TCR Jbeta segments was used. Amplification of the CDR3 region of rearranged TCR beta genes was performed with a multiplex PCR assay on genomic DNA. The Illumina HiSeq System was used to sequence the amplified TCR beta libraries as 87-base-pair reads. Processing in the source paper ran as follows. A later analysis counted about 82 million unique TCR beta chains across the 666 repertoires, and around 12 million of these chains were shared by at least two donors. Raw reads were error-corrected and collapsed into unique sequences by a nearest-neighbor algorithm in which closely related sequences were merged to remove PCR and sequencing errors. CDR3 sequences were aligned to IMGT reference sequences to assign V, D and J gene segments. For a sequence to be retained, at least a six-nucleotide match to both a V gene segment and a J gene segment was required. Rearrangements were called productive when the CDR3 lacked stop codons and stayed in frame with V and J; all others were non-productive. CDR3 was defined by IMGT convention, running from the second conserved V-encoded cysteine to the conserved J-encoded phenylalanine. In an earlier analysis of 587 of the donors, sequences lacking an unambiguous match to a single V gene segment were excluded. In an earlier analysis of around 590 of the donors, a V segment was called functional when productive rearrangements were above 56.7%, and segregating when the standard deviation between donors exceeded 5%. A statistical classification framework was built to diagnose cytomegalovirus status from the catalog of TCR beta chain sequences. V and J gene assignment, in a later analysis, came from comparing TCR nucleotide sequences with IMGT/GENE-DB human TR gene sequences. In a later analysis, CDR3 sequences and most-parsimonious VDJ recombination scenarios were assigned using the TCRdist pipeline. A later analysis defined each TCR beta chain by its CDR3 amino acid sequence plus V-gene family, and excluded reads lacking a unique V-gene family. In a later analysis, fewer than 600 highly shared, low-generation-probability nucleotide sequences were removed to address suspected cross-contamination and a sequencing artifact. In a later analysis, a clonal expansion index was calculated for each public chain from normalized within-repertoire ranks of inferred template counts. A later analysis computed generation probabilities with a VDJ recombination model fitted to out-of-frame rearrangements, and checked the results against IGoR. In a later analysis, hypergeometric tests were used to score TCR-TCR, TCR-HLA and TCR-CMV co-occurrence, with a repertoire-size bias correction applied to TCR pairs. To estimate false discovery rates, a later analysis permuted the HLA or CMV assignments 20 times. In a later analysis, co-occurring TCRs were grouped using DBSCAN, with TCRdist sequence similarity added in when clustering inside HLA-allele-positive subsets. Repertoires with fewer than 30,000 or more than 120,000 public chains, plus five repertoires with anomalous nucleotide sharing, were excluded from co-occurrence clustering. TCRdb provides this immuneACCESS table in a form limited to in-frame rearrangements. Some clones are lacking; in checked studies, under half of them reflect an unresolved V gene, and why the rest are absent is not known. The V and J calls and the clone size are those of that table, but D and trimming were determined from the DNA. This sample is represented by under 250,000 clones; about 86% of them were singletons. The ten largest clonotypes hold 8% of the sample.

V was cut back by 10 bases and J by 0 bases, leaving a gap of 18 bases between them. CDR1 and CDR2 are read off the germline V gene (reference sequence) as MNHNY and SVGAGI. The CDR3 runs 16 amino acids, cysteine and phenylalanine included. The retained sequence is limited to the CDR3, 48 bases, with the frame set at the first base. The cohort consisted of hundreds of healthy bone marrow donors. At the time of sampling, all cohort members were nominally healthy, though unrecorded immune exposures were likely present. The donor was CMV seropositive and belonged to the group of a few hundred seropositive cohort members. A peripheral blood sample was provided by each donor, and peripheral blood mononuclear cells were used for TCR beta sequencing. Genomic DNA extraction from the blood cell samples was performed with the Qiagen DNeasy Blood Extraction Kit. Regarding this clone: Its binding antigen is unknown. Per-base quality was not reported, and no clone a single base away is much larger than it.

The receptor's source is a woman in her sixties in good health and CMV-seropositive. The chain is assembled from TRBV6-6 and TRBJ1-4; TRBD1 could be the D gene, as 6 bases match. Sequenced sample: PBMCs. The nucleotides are TGTGCCACCCACGGGGGGCGTTATTCAACTAATGAAAAACTGTTTTTT. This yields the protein CATHGGRYSTNEKLFF.